The present TCR beta chain was sequenced within a study of B cell selection in AIRE deficiency. V dropped 3 bases and J dropped 10 bases, with 10 bases sitting between them. Germline-derived CDR1 and CDR2 are KGHSH and LQKENI. The CDR3 extends over 13 amino acids. Here immunoSEQ multiplex PCR was the method, and the copy in TCRdb shows in-frame clones only, minus some. Among 12,000 to 15,000 clones listed, 93% were seen once. Sorted regulatory T cells were CD4-positive, CD25-high and CD127-low or negative. The chain carries TRBV18 and TRBJ1-6; D gene unclear. The sequenced sample was Tregs sorted from PBMCs. The receptor comes from a human donor with AIRE deficiency. The DNA of the CDR3 is TGTGCCAGCTCACCCCCCCTGCGGTCACCCCTCCACTTT. Its translation: CASSPPLRSPLHF.